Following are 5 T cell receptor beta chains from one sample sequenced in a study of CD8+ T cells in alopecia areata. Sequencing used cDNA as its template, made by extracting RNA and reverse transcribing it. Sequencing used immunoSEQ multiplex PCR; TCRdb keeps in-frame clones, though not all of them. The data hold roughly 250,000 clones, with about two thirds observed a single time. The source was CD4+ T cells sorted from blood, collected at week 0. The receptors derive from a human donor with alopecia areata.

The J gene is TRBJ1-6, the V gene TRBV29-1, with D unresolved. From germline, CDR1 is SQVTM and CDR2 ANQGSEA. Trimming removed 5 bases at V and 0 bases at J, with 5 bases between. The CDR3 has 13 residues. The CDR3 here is CSVLPSYNSPLHF. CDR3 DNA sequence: TGCAGCGTTCTCCCCTCCTATAATTCACCCCTCCACTTT.

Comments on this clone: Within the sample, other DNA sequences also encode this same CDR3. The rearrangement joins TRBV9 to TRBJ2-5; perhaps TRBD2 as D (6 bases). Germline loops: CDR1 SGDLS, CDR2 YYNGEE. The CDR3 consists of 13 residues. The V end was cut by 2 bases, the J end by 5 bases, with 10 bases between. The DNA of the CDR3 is TGTGCCAGCAGCGTGGCAGGAGGGGAGACCCAGTACTTC. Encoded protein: CASSVAGGETQYF.

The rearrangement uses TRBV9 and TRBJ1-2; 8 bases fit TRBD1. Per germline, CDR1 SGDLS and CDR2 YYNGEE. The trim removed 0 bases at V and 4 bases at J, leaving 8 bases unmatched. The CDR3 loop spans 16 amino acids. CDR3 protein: CASSVGKAGGIYGYTF. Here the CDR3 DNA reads TGTGCCAGCAGCGTAGGAAAGGCAGGGGGCATCTATGGCTACACCTTC.

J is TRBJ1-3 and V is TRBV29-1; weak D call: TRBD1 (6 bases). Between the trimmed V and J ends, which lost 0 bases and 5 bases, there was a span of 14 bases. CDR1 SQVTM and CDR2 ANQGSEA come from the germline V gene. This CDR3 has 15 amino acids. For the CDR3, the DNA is TGCAGCGTTGAAGATCGGACAGTAAGACGAAACACCATATATTTT. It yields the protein CSVEDRTVRRNTIYF.

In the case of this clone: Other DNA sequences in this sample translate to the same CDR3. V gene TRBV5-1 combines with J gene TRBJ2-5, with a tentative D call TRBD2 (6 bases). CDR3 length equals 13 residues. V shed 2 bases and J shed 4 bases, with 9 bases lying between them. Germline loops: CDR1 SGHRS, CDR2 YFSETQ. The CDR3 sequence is CASSLRGGETQYF. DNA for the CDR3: TGCGCCAGCAGCTTACGGGGAGGAGAGACCCAGTACTTC.